This T cell receptor beta chain comes out of a study of blood T cell repertoires in COVID-19. Assay: immunoSEQ multiplex PCR; the TCRdb copy retains only in-frame clones and omits some. The sample includes 180,000 or so clones, approximately 84% seen only once; the top ten take around 6.9%. The source is a human donor with acute or convalescent COVID-19. The donor label of this sample is uncertain. Sequenced sample: peripheral blood.

In DNA, the CDR3 is TGTGCCAGTAGTCCGGGACAGGGTGGGTCCTACGAGCAGTACTTC. This translates into CASSPGQGGSYEQYF. This sequence joins TRBV19 and TRBJ2-7; 9 positions match TRBD1. The V and J ends lost 5 bases and 1 base, in that order; junction bases with no gene match: 6. The V gene's germline CDR1 is LNHDA and CDR2 SQIVND (reference sequence). This CDR3 spans 15 amino acids.